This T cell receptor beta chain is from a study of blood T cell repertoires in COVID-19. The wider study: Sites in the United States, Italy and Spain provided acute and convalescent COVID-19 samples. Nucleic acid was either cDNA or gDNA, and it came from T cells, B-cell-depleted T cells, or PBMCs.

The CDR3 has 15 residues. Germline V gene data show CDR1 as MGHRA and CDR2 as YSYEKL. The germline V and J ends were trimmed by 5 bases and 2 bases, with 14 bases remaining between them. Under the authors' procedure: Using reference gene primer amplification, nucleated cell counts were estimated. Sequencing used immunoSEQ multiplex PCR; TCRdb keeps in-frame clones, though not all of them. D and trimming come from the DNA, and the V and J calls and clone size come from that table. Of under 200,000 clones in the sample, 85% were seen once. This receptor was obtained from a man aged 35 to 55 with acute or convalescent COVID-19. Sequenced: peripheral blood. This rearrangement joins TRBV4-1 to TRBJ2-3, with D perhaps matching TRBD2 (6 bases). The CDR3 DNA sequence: TGCGCCAGCAGCGACACCGGGACTTACACAGATACGCAGTATTTT. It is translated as CASSDTGTYTDTQYF.